This is a list of T cell receptor beta chains from one sample in a study of blood T cell repertoires in COVID-19. Sequencing used immunoSEQ multiplex PCR; TCRdb keeps in-frame clones, though not all of them. The sample consists of about 75,000 clones, roughly 90% of them appearing once. Sequenced sample: peripheral blood. The receptors stem from a human donor in a cohort sampled during active COVID-19. Both conserved end residues are part of each CDR3. Fields, in order: D gene, CDR3 length, V gene, J gene, clone size, CDR3 protein, CDR3 DNA. A D gene is named only where the DNA matches it firmly. Clone size, where shown, is once, few, many, or a class for clones that have expanded.

.	16	TRBV18	TRBJ2-3	.	CASSPPVGQSTDTQYF	TGTGCCAGCTCACCACCAGTAGGACAGAGCACAGATACGCAGTATTTT
.	12	TRBV2	TRBJ2-3	.	CATGTRTDTQYF	TGTGCCACCGGTACGAGGACAGATACGCAGTATTTT
TRBD2	16	TRBV3-1/TRBV3-2	TRBJ2-5	.	CASSPSLAGWEETQYF	TGTGCCAGCAGCCCCAGTCTAGCGGGGTGGGAGGAGACCCAGTACTTC
.	15	TRBV7-8	TRBJ1-1	.	CASSLGLAGNTEAFF	TGTGCCAGCAGCTTAGGTCTGGCAGGAAACACTGAAGCTTTCTTT
.	13	TRBV5-6	TRBJ1-4	.	CASSLGRQSKLFF	TGTGCCAGCAGCTTAGGTCGACAGTCAAAACTGTTTTTT
.	16	TRBV5-1	TRBJ2-2	.	CASSPRTGSNTGELFF	TGCGCCAGCAGCCCCCGGACGGGAAGCAACACCGGGGAGCTGTTTTTT
TRBD1	14	TRBV28	TRBJ1-2	.	CASSLRTTGNGYTF	TGTGCCAGCAGTTTACGGACGACAGGGAATGGCTACACCTTC
TRBD1	15	TRBV13	TRBJ2-7	.	CASSATGSLPYEQYF	TGTGCCAGCAGCGCGACAGGGTCCCTCCCCTACGAGCAGTACTTC
.	13	TRBV15	TRBJ2-1	.	CATRASGGNEQFF	TGTGCCACCCGAGCATCCGGGGGAAATGAGCAGTTCTTC
TRBD1	16	TRBV6-5	TRBJ1-4	.	CASSHYRGATNEKLFF	TGTGCCAGCAGTCACTACAGGGGTGCGACTAATGAAAAACTGTTTTTT
.	13	TRBV19	TRBJ2-1	once	CASTQGRVNEQFF	TGTGCCAGTACCCAGGGGAGGGTTAATGAGCAGTTCTTC
.	14	TRBV7-2	TRBJ2-1	.	CASSAGQSYNEQFF	TGTGCCAGCTCCGCGGGGCAGTCCTACAATGAGCAGTTCTTC
.	15	TRBV19	TRBJ2-5	.	CASSDLRGRQETQYF	TGTGCCAGTAGTGACCTCAGGGGCCGCCAAGAGACCCAGTACTTC
TRBD2	17	TRBV18	TRBJ2-2	.	CASSPPGTSSGTGELFF	TGTGCCAGCTCACCGCCCGGGACTTCTAGCGGGACCGGGGAGCTGTTTTTT
.	14	TRBV19	TRBJ2-3	.	CASSLSLGANTQYF	TGTGCCAGTAGTTTGAGCCTAGGTGCCAATACGCAGTATTTT
.	14	TRBV19	TRBJ1-4	.	CASSRPERDEKLFF	TGTGCCAGTAGCCGACCGGAGAGAGATGAAAAACTGTTTTTT
TRBD1	15	TRBV6-2/TRBV6-3	TRBJ2-7	.	CASSYGTVQSYEQYF	TGTGCCAGCAGTTACGGGACAGTTCAGTCCTACGAGCAGTACTTC
.	13	TRBV6-6	TRBJ2-5	.	CASTRGTKETQYF	TGTGCCAGCACCCGCGGGACGAAAGAGACCCAGTACTTC
TRBD2	16	TRBV18	TRBJ2-1	once	CASSPLGLAGEGEQFF	TGTGCCAGCTCACCCCTGGGACTAGCGGGAGAAGGTGAGCAGTTCTTC
.	17	TRBV11-2	TRBJ2-2	.	CASSLVEGLSSGGELFF	TGTGCCAGCAGCTTAGTGGAGGGTTTATCCTCCGGCGGGGAGCTGTTTTTT
TRBD1	12	TRBV29-1	TRBJ2-5	once	CSVAGTGETQYF	TGCAGCGTCGCCGGGACAGGAGAGACCCAGTACTTC
TRBD1	15	TRBV27	TRBJ2-5	.	CASTRQGAGRETQYF	TGTGCCAGCACCAGACAGGGGGCAGGGAGAGAGACCCAGTACTTC
TRBD1	16	TRBV7-9	TRBJ1-2	.	CASSLGLTGGRDGYTF	TGTGCCAGCAGCTTAGGGTTAACAGGGGGTCGCGATGGCTACACCTTC
.	14	TRBV5-4	TRBJ1-1	.	CASSYDRLNTEAFF	TGTGCCAGCAGCTACGACAGGTTAAACACTGAAGCTTTCTTT
.	16	TRBV5-6	TRBJ2-1	.	CASSLYGTPNYNEQFF	TGTGCCAGCAGCTTGTATGGGACACCGAATTACAATGAGCAGTTCTTC
TRBD1	17	TRBV28	TRBJ2-2	.	CASSFSRTGINTGELFF	TGTGCCAGCAGTTTTTCGAGGACAGGGATCAACACCGGGGAGCTGTTTTTT
TRBD2	17	TRBV11-2	TRBJ2-1	.	CASSSGLAGGTGYEQFF	TGTGCCAGCAGCTCAGGACTAGCGGGGGGGACGGGGTATGAGCAGTTCTTC
TRBD2	16	TRBV7-2	TRBJ2-3	.	CASSPKVDGRHGPQYF	TGTGCCAGCAGCCCAAAGGTCGACGGGAGGCACGGTCCGCAGTATTTT
.	15	TRBV6-5	TRBJ1-2	once	CASSYSGWEGDGYTF	TGTGCCAGCAGTTACTCGGGGTGGGAGGGGGATGGCTACACCTTC
TRBD2	14	TRBV7-9	TRBJ2-7	.	CASSSTSGRYEQYF	TGTGCCAGCAGCTCGACTAGCGGGAGATACGAGCAGTACTTC
.	15	TRBV9	TRBJ2-5	.	CASSERGGGLETQYF	TGTGCCAGCTCCGAGAGAGGGGGGGGGCTGGAGACCCAGTACTTC
TRBD1	15	TRBV11-2	TRBJ2-2	.	CASSVNRGHTGELFF	TGTGCCAGCAGCGTAAACAGGGGGCACACCGGGGAGCTGTTTTTT
TRBD2	16	TRBV9	TRBJ2-1	few	CASSTRSGGASNEQFF	TGTGCCAGCAGCACACGTAGCGGGGGGGCCTCCAATGAGCAGTTCTTC
.	16	TRBV18	TRBJ2-1	.	CASSPSKGLSYNEQFF	TGTGCCAGCTCCCCTAGTAAGGGACTCTCCTACAATGAGCAGTTCTTC
TRBD1	16	TRBV14	TRBJ2-2	once	CASSQEVTGDTGELFF	TGTGCCAGCAGCCAAGAAGTCACAGGGGACACCGGGGAGCTGTTTTTT
TRBD1	18	TRBV5-1	TRBJ2-1	.	CASSFRLPGQGRVNEQFF	TGCGCCAGCAGCTTTCGACTCCCGGGACAGGGGCGTGTAAATGAGCAGTTCTTC
.	17	TRBV4-1	TRBJ1-4	.	CASSQGLGGSTNEKLFF	TGCGCCAGCAGCCAAGGGCTGGGGGGATCAACTAATGAAAAACTGTTTTTT
.	15	TRBV7-9	TRBJ1-4	.	CASSSNRQGVEKLFF	TGTGCCAGCAGCTCGAATCGTCAAGGGGTCGAAAAACTGTTTTTT
.	16	TRBV19	TRBJ2-1	.	CASSIAVELNYAEQFF	TGTGCCAGTAGTATAGCGGTCGAACTAAATTATGCTGAGCAGTTCTTC
.	15	TRBV7-2	TRBJ2-3	.	CASSLKSGGADTQYF	TGTGCCAGCAGCTTGAAGAGCGGTGGGGCAGATACGCAGTATTTT
.	13	TRBV5-1	TRBJ2-7	.	CASSILASDEQYF	TGCGCCAGCAGCATACTGGCCAGCGACGAGCAGTACTTC
TRBD1	14	TRBV2	TRBJ1-1	.	CASRTGTENTEAFF	TGTGCCAGCAGGACCGGGACAGAGAACACTGAAGCTTTCTTT
.	13	TRBV11-3	TRBJ2-2	.	CASSFEGAGELFF	TGTGCCAGCAGCTTCGAAGGGGCCGGGGAGCTGTTTTTT
.	16	TRBV7-9	TRBJ1-4	.	CASSPQGGQRYEKLFF	TGTGCCAGCAGCCCACAAGGCGGACAGCGATATGAAAAACTGTTTTTT
.	13	TRBV6-2/TRBV6-3	TRBJ1-2	.	CASSSYTIHGYTF	TGTGCCAGCAGTTCTTACACGATTCATGGCTACACCTTC
.	15	TRBV5-1	TRBJ1-1	.	CASSLNAQASTEAFF	TGCGCCAGCAGCTTGAATGCCCAGGCGAGTACTGAAGCTTTCTTT
TRBD2	12	TRBV28	TRBJ2-7	medium-sized	CASSLGLAEQYF	TGTGCCAGCAGTTTGGGACTAGCCGAGCAGTACTTC
TRBD1	16	TRBV27	TRBJ1-1	.	CASSSLRQGLNTEAFF	TGTGCCAGCAGTTCCCTCAGACAGGGCCTTAACACTGAAGCTTTCTTT
.	12	TRBV13	TRBJ2-3	.	CATGGGADTQYF	TGTGCCACCGGCGGGGGCGCAGATACGCAGTATTTT
.	17	TRBV30	TRBJ2-2	.	CAWSVWARGPNTGELFF	TGTGCCTGGAGTGTATGGGCCAGGGGACCGAACACCGGGGAGCTGTTTTTT
TRBD2	16	TRBV27	TRBJ2-7	.	CASSSYRTSGPYEQYF	TGTGCCAGCAGCTCTTACCGAACTAGCGGTCCCTACGAGCAGTACTTC
.	13	TRBV2	TRBJ1-6	.	CASSERADSPLHF	TGTGCCAGCAGCGAGAGGGCAGATTCACCCCTCCACTTT
TRBD2	16	TRBV9	TRBJ2-1	.	CASSVGSGRGLNEQFF	TGTGCCAGCAGCGTAGGGAGCGGGAGGGGCCTCAATGAGCAGTTCTTC
TRBD1	14	TRBV7-2	TRBJ2-7	.	CASSLGGQGYEQYF	TGTGCCAGCAGCTTAGGGGGACAGGGCTACGAGCAGTACTTC
TRBD1	13	TRBV4-2	TRBJ1-2	many	CASATGEGYGYTF	TGTGCCAGCGCAACAGGGGAAGGGTATGGCTACACCTTC
TRBD1	16	TRBV18	TRBJ1-6	.	CASSPLRDRDNSPLHF	TGTGCCAGCTCACCCCTCCGGGACAGGGACAATTCACCCCTCCACTTT
.	15	TRBV29-1	TRBJ2-2	few	CSVRAGTANTGELFF	TGCAGCGTTAGAGCCGGGACTGCGAACACCGGGGAGCTGTTTTTT